The present T cell receptor beta chain was sequenced within a study of CD8 T cells in Susac syndrome. Regarding the study as a whole: Detection of Susac-specific public clones gave under 20 in total CD8+ repertoires and about 5 in CD8+ TEMRA repertoires.

CD8+ and CD4+ T cells from blood underwent TCR beta sequencing, which was carried out in a high-throughput format. Both CD4+ and CD8+ T cells were negatively isolated, and TEMRA cells underwent FACS enrichment. The germline gives CDR1 SGDLS, CDR2 YYNGEE. V trimming: 0 bases; J trimming: 4 bases; junction bases outside the gene matches: 3. This CDR3 contains 16 residues. Notes on this clonotype: Its antigen is undetermined.

0.5 to 1 ug RNA was reverse transcribed with random hexamers. The CDR3 of TCR beta was amplified by immunoSEQ multiplex PCR across 54 Vbeta and 13 Jbeta. From the immunoSEQ multiplex PCR reads, TCRdb called clonotypes with MiXCR, one entry per CDR3 protein. The sample shows fewer than 85,000 distinct CDR3 sequences, 85% to 95% of them seen only once. V and J are TRBV9 and TRBJ2-1; 11 bases line up with TRBD2. Specimen: CD8+ T cells from PBMCs. This TCR derives from a human donor with Susac syndrome. The CDR3 nucleotides are TGTGCCAGCAGCGTAGGGACTAGCGGGTTTTACAATGAGCAGTTCTTC. Translated, it gives CASSVGTSGFYNEQFF.